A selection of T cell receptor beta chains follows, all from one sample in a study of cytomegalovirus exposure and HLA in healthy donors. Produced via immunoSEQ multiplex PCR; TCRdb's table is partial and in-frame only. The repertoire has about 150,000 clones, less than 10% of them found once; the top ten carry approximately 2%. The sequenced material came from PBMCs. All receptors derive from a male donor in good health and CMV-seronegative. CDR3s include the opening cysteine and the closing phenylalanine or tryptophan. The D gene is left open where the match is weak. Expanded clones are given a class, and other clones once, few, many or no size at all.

DNA: TGCGCCAGCAGCCAAGAATTATCGCGGCAGAACACCGGGGAGCTGTTTTTT
CDR3: CASSQELSRQNTGELFF
V: TRBV4-3
D: -
size: few
J: TRBJ2-2

DNA: TGTGCCAGCAGGCGACAGGGTCGGGATGGCTACACCTTC
CDR3: CASRRQGRDGYTF
V: TRBV28
D: TRBD1
size: -
J: TRBJ1-2

DNA: TGTGCCAGCAGCTTATCTTTCTATGGCTACACCTTC
CDR3: CASSLSFYGYTF
V: TRBV7-2
D: -
size: few
J: TRBJ1-2

DNA: TGTGCCAGCAGTTTCATCGGGACAGGGGCCCAAGAGACCCAGTACTTC
CDR3: CASSFIGTGAQETQYF
V: TRBV6-5
D: TRBD1
size: -
J: TRBJ2-5

DNA: TGTGCCTGGAGGGGACTCGACAGTAACACTGAAGCTTTCTTT
CDR3: CAWRGLDSNTEAFF
V: TRBV30
D: -
size: -
J: TRBJ1-1

DNA: TGTGCCATCAGTCCGGGACTAGTACGGTACGAGCAGTACTTC
CDR3: CAISPGLVRYEQYF
V: TRBV10-3
D: TRBD2
size: few
J: TRBJ2-7

DNA: TGCGCCAGCAGCAAAGCGGGCGACAGCTCCTACGAGCAGTACTTC
CDR3: CASSKAGDSSYEQYF
V: TRBV4-1
D: -
size: -
J: TRBJ2-7

DNA: TGTGCCAGCAGTTTTAAGACGGGTCAGTACTTC
CDR3: CASSFKTGQYF
V: TRBV28
D: -
size: few
J: TRBJ2-5

DNA: TGTGCCAGCAGTGAGATCCCCGGTAGCGGGAATACGCAGTATTTT
CDR3: CASSEIPGSGNTQYF
V: TRBV6-1
D: TRBD2
size: -
J: TRBJ2-3

DNA: TGTGCCAGCTCACCCGACCTGGAGACAGAAGGTGCTATCTACGAGCAGTACTTC
CDR3: CASSPDLETEGAIYEQYF
V: TRBV18
D: -
size: few
J: TRBJ2-7

DNA: TGTGCCAGCAGCTTGGACAGGGGAGGCACTGAAGCTTTCTTT
CDR3: CASSLDRGGTEAFF
V: TRBV7-2
D: TRBD1
size: -
J: TRBJ1-1

DNA: TGTGCCAGCAGGGAAGACCCTAATCGAGAGGTGGGGCAGTACTTC
CDR3: CASREDPNREVGQYF
V: TRBV2
D: -
size: -
J: TRBJ2-7

DNA: TGTGCCAGCAGCCTCGGAGGGGCAGGCTATGGCTACACCTTC
CDR3: CASSLGGAGYGYTF
V: TRBV7-2
D: -
size: few
J: TRBJ1-2

DNA: TGTGCCAGCAGTCCAAGACAGGGGCGCGAGAATGGCTACACCTTC
CDR3: CASSPRQGRENGYTF
V: TRBV27
D: TRBD1
size: -
J: TRBJ1-2

DNA: TGTGCCAGCAGCCAAGACACTGGTGGAAACACCATATATTTT
CDR3: CASSQDTGGNTIYF
V: TRBV4-2
D: -
size: -
J: TRBJ1-3

DNA: TGTGCCATCAGTGAGTCGATCGGGACAGATGGAAACACCATATATTTT
CDR3: CAISESIGTDGNTIYF
V: TRBV10-3
D: TRBD1
size: -
J: TRBJ1-3

DNA: TGCGCCAGCAGCTTGGAGCGGGGTCCCCAAGAGACCCAGTACTTC
CDR3: CASSLERGPQETQYF
V: TRBV5-1
D: TRBD2
size: few
J: TRBJ2-5

DNA: TGCGCCAGCAGCCAAGGAGCTAGCGGTTACAATGAGCAGTTCTTC
CDR3: CASSQGASGYNEQFF
V: TRBV4-3
D: TRBD2
size: few
J: TRBJ2-1

DNA: TGCGCCAGCAGCCAAGATTTTGGCGGGAGTATTGTCACAGATACGCAGTATTTT
CDR3: CASSQDFGGSIVTDTQYF
V: TRBV4-3
D: TRBD2
size: -
J: TRBJ2-3

DNA: TGTGCCAGCAGGGTGCGAAGTAACACCGGGGAGCTGTTTTTT
CDR3: CASRVRSNTGELFF
V: TRBV6-1
D: -
size: few
J: TRBJ2-2

DNA: TGTGCCAGCAGCCTGAACAGGGTCATGAACACTGAAGCTTTCTTT
CDR3: CASSLNRVMNTEAFF
V: TRBV5-6
D: -
size: few
J: TRBJ1-1

DNA: TGTGCCAGCAGTTACTCGTCGGCAGGGACTGGAAACACCATATATTTT
CDR3: CASSYSSAGTGNTIYF
V: TRBV6-5
D: -
size: -
J: TRBJ1-3

DNA: TGTGCCAGTAGTCTGGACAGGGCTAGCAATCAGCCCCAGCATTTT
CDR3: CASSLDRASNQPQHF
V: TRBV19
D: TRBD1
size: -
J: TRBJ1-5

DNA: TGTGCCTGGAGTCGGGACTTTAGCAATCAGCCCCAGCATTTT
CDR3: CAWSRDFSNQPQHF
V: TRBV30
D: -
size: few
J: TRBJ1-5

DNA: TGCAGCGTTGAAGGACGGACTGGACGGGCGGATACGCAGTATTTT
CDR3: CSVEGRTGRADTQYF
V: TRBV29-1
D: -
size: few
J: TRBJ2-3

DNA: TGTGCAGGTCGCTCCCGGACGACCCTGGGAGCTGGCTACACCTTC
CDR3: CAGRSRTTLGAGYTF
V: TRBV12-2
D: -
size: -
J: TRBJ1-2

DNA: TGCGCCAGCAGCTTCCCTATGACAGGCGGAACGAATTCACCCCTCCACTTT
CDR3: CASSFPMTGGTNSPLHF
V: TRBV5-1
D: -
size: -
J: TRBJ1-6

DNA: TGTGCCTGCGGGAGAGGGCCCTACGAGCAGTACTTC
CDR3: CACGRGPYEQYF
V: TRBV30
D: -
size: few
J: TRBJ2-7

DNA: TGTGCCACCGAGACTAGCGGAGGGGGCAATGAGCAGTTCTTC
CDR3: CATETSGGGNEQFF
V: TRBV25-1
D: TRBD2
size: few
J: TRBJ2-1

DNA: TGTGCCAGCAGCTTGGTCTCAGGGGCTTTAAACTATGGCTACACCTTC
CDR3: CASSLVSGALNYGYTF
V: TRBV5-6
D: -
size: few
J: TRBJ1-2

DNA: TGTGCCACCAGCAGAGGCGGGGCCACCTACGAGCAGTACTTC
CDR3: CATSRGGATYEQYF
V: TRBV15
D: -
size: few
J: TRBJ2-7

DNA: TGTGCCAGCAGTTTAGGGGCTGTCGGCAGGGAGCAGTTCTTC
CDR3: CASSLGAVGREQFF
V: TRBV28
D: -
size: -
J: TRBJ2-1

DNA: TGCGCCAGCAGCCAAGCTCCACGGTCCCTGGCCTATAATTCACCCCTCCACTTT
CDR3: CASSQAPRSLAYNSPLHF
V: TRBV4-3
D: -
size: -
J: TRBJ1-6

DNA: TGTGCCAGCAGTTTACAAGGAGGGCCTCCCACCGGGGAGCTGTTTTTT
CDR3: CASSLQGGPPTGELFF
V: TRBV28
D: -
size: few
J: TRBJ2-2

DNA: TGTGCCAGCAGCTCGGGGACAGGGACCCACACAGATACGCAGTATTTT
CDR3: CASSSGTGTHTDTQYF
V: TRBV5-4
D: TRBD1
size: few
J: TRBJ2-3

DNA: TGTGCCAGCAGCTTGTCGGGCAATCAGCCCCAGCATTTT
CDR3: CASSLSGNQPQHF
V: TRBV7-9
D: -
size: few
J: TRBJ1-5

DNA: TGTGCCAGCAGTTCATGGGACAGGGGACCCCTTAACACTGAAGCTTTCTTT
CDR3: CASSSWDRGPLNTEAFF
V: TRBV11-1
D: TRBD1
size: few
J: TRBJ1-1

DNA: TGCGCCAGCAGCCAAGACGGAGCGGGGGGCACAGATACGCAGTATTTT
CDR3: CASSQDGAGGTDTQYF
V: TRBV4-3
D: TRBD2
size: -
J: TRBJ2-3

DNA: TGTGCCAGCCGGACAAACTCTGGGGCCAACGTCCTGACTTTC
CDR3: CASRTNSGANVLTF
V: TRBV27
D: -
size: -
J: TRBJ2-6

DNA: TGCAGCGTTCTCCGAGATACGCAGTATTTT
CDR3: CSVLRDTQYF
V: TRBV29-1
D: -
size: -
J: TRBJ2-3